Listed here are 32 T cell receptor beta chains from one sample, sequenced in a study of blood T cell repertoires in COVID-19. Produced via immunoSEQ multiplex PCR; TCRdb's table is partial and in-frame only. The sample comprises about 310,000 clones, approximately 91% of which are singletons, and approximately 9.4% rests with the top ten. Sequenced: PBMCs or T cells enriched from blood (not recorded which). These receptors all come from a woman in her thirties or forties who had recovered from COVID-19.

The rearrangement uses TRBV9 and TRBJ2-5; a possible D gene is TRBD2 (7 bases). Trimming left V 0 bases short and J 1 base short, with 13 bases between. CDR1 SGDLS and CDR2 YYNGEE come from the germline V gene. There are 16 residues in the CDR3. The CDR3 nucleotides are TGTGCCAGCAGCGTAGGGGTGGGAGGGGGCCAAGAGACCCAGTACTTC. Amino acids: CASSVGVGGGQETQYF.

The CDR3 DNA reads TGTGCCAGTAACCGGGGACTAGCGTTGACTAGCACAGATACGCAGTATTTT. This codes for CASNRGLALTSTDTQYF. The chain couples TRBV19 to TRBJ2-3, with 10 bases fitting TRBD2. This CDR3 has 17 residues. The ends lost 7 bases at V and 0 bases at J; junction bases unmatched: 10. Germline lookup yields CDR1 LNHDA and CDR2 SQIVND (reference sequence).

The chain uses TRBV5-1 and TRBJ2-7; the match to TRBD2 covers 12 bases. This CDR3 contains 18 residues. Germline CDR1 reads SGHRS; CDR2 reads YFSETQ. J lost 0 bases, V lost 1 base, and 8 bases had no gene match. CDR3 bases: TGCGCCAGCAGCTTGAGTCTAGCGGGAGGGTTTTCCTCCTACGAGCAGTACTTC. Translated, it gives CASSLSLAGGFSSYEQYF.

The rearrangement uses TRBV30 and TRBJ2-7, with a weak D call TRBD2 (6 bases). Germline values: CDR1 GTSNPN, CDR2 SVGIG (reference sequence). The V end lost 0 bases, the J end lost 12 bases, and 12 bases lay between the germline ends. CDR3 length equals 11 residues. CDR3 in amino acids: CAWSVGGNPYF. CDR3 in DNA: TGTGCCTGGAGTGTTGGGGGGAACCCGTACTTC.

CDR3 loop: CASSRQGAPNYGYTF. CDR3 DNA: TGTGCCAGTAGTAGACAGGGGGCGCCGAACTATGGCTACACCTTC. The V gene is TRBV19, the J gene TRBJ1-2, with TRBD1 matching over 10 bases. Looked up from germline, CDR1 is LNHDA and CDR2 is SQIVND (reference sequence). V dropped 4 bases and J dropped 2; count of bases not matched to a gene: 4. The CDR3 has 15 residues.

The rearrangement links TRBV18 to TRBJ2-3; D uncertain. V lost 0 bases and J 6 bases, leaving 4 bases between the germline ends. Germline CDR1 and CDR2: KGHSH and LQKENI. This CDR3 has 12 amino acids. CDR3 sequence reads: CASSPPSDTQYF. CDR3 DNA sequence: TGTGCCAGCTCACCACCGAGTGATACGCAGTATTTT.

The rearrangement links TRBV7-9 to TRBJ1-2, with TRBD1 identical over 7 bases. Trimming at V came to 0 bases and at J to 4 bases, leaving 8 bases not matched to a gene. Germline V lookup: CDR1 SEHNR, CDR2 FQNEAQ (reference sequence). This CDR3 spans 16 amino acids. The CDR3 here is CASSLAPGQLIYGYTF. The CDR3 coding sequence is TGTGCCAGCAGCTTAGCTCCGGGACAGCTTATCTATGGCTACACCTTC.

Note on this clone: The sample carries other DNA sequences with the same CDR3. The rearrangement joins TRBV7-2 to TRBJ1-2; 8 nucleotides agree with TRBD1. Trimming removed 5 bases from V and 5 bases from J; junction bases left unmatched: 7. Germline CDR1 is SGHTA and CDR2 is FQGNSA. The CDR3 is made up of 14 amino acids. The CDR3 DNA follows: TGTGCCAGCAGCCCAGACAGGGGCGGGTATGGCTACACCTTC. The encoded protein is CASSPDRGGYGYTF.

The J gene is TRBJ2-1, the V gene TRBV6-2 or TRBV6-3; a possible D gene is TRBD2 (5 bases). Germline V gene data show CDR1 as MNHEY and CDR2 as SVGEGT. Trimming left V 5 bases short and J 9 bases short, with 11 bases between. The length of the CDR3 is 12 residues. CDR3 protein: CASSVFGGEQFF. CDR3 nucleotides: TGTGCCAGCAGTGTCTTTGGAGGTGAGCAGTTCTTC.

The chain uses TRBV19 and TRBJ2-2; D gene uncertain. Per the germline V gene, CDR1 is LNHDA and CDR2 is SQIVND (reference sequence). The CDR3 has 12 amino acids. With 7 bases removed from V and 6 bases from J, the gap between germline ends came to 9 bases. CDR3 region: CASTQLAGELFF. CDR3 sequence (DNA): TGTGCCAGTACCCAATTAGCCGGGGAGCTGTTTTTT.

The chain joins TRBV7-3 to TRBJ1-5, with 8 bases lining up with TRBD1. Trimming removed 5 bases from V and 7 bases from J; junction bases left unmatched: 7. From germline, CDR1 is SGHTA and CDR2 FQGTGA. The CDR3 length is 14 residues. Here the CDR3 DNA reads TGTGCCAGCAGCACCACAGGGGGATGGCAGCCCCAGCATTTT. Protein product: CASSTTGGWQPQHF. The entire variable domain, with the rest obtained from reference TRBV7-3 and TRBJ1-5, is as follows: GAGVSQTPSNKVTEKGKYVELRCDPISGHTALYWYRQSLGQGPEFLIYFQGTGAADDSGLPNDRFFAVRPEGSVSTLKIQRTERGDSAVYLCASSTTGGWQPQHFGDGTRLSIL.

The V call is TRBV6-1, the J call TRBJ1-1, with D unresolved. The V gene's germline CDR1 is MNHNS and CDR2 SASEGT. Trimming removed 3 bases from V and 6 bases from J, with 17 bases in between. The CDR3 loop spans 15 amino acids. CDR3 sequence reads: CASSEPRRGIAEAFF. DNA of the CDR3: TGTGCCAGCAGTGAGCCCCGGAGAGGGATAGCTGAAGCTTTCTTT.

The rearrangement links TRBV11-2 to TRBJ2-5; no clear D gene. The CDR3 loop spans 17 amino acids. The germline V gene has CDR1 SGHAT and CDR2 FQNNGV. The ends were cut back, 3 bases at V and 4 bases at J, with 21 bases in the middle. The chain's CDR3 is CASSFSSAILKTETQYF. In DNA form, the CDR3 reads TGTGCCAGCAGCTTTTCCAGCGCAATCCTCAAAACAGAGACCCAGTACTTC.

The V and J genes are TRBV25-1 and TRBJ2-7; possible D gene TRBD2, 6 bases. In germline, CDR1 is MGHDK, CDR2 SYGVNS. The CDR3 consists of 15 residues. The V end lost 1 base, the J end lost 0 bases, and 10 bases lay between the germline ends. CDR3 region: CASSEFGGLSYEQYF. The CDR3 DNA reads as TGTGCCAGCAGTGAATTCGGGGGACTCTCCTACGAGCAGTACTTC.

In its sample, this clone was seen a few times. The gene calls are TRBV28 and TRBJ1-2, with 10 bases matching TRBD1. Germline trimming cut 5 bases from V and 8 bases from J; bases unmatched to any gene: 11. Germline CDR1 MDHEN, CDR2 SYDVKM. The CDR3 has 15 residues. The CDR3 DNA reads TGTGCCAGCAGTCCGGCCGGGACAGGGGAAGGAGGCTACACCTTC. Encoded protein: CASSPAGTGEGGYTF.

CDR3 bases: TGTGCCAGCAGCTCCTGGGCCACAGGGTACGAGCAGTACTTC. Protein: CASSSWATGYEQYF. The genes are TRBV7-9 and TRBJ2-7; D is possibly TRBD1 (6 bases). V shed 4 bases and J shed 4 bases, with 14 bases lying between them. CDR3 length: 14 amino acids. CDR1 and CDR2 (germline): SEHNR, FQNEAQ (reference sequence).

This chain links TRBV5-1 with TRBJ2-7, with 8 bases fitting TRBD2. J lost 4 bases, V lost 4 bases, and 7 bases had no gene match. The CDR3 sequence is 14 residues long. Per the germline V gene, CDR1 is SGHRS and CDR2 is YFSETQ. The chain's CDR3 is CASSPRGGPYEQYF. CDR3 in DNA: TGCGCCAGCAGCCCTCGGGGGGGGCCATACGAGCAGTACTTC.

This clone has a single count. The chain employs TRBV28 and TRBJ2-7, with D possibly matching TRBD1 (5 bases). The CDR3 has 12 amino acids. Germline lookup yields CDR1 MDHEN and CDR2 SYDVKM. The V and J ends lost 6 bases and 7 bases respectively, with 13 bases between them. The CDR3 sequence is CASRGVQGEQYF. CDR3 in DNA: TGTGCCAGCAGAGGGGTTCAGGGTGAGCAGTACTTC.

The V gene is TRBV7-6, the J gene TRBJ2-1; TRBD2 matches 10 bases. The CDR3 spans 16 residues. CDR1 and CDR2 from the germline V gene are SGHVS and FNYEAQ. The ends lost 2 bases at V and 4 bases at J; junction bases unmatched: 5. The CDR3 DNA follows: TGTGCCAGCAGCTTATGGCTAGCGGGGGAATACAATGAGCAGTTCTTC. It is translated as CASSLWLAGEYNEQFF.

The CDR3 is CASSALAGDNTDTQYF. The CDR3 DNA reads as TGCGCCAGCAGTGCCTTAGCGGGGGACAACACAGATACGCAGTATTTT. This chain joins TRBV10-1 and TRBJ2-3, with 9 bases matching TRBD2. The CDR3 sequence is 16 residues long. The trim removed 4 bases at V and 2 bases at J, leaving 7 bases unmatched. CDR1 and CDR2 (germline): WNHNN, SYGVQD (reference sequence).

This clone appeared a single time. J is TRBJ1-2 and V is TRBV10-2; 8 bases match TRBD1. Germline assignment: CDR1 WSHSY and CDR2 SAAADI. CDR3 length: 17 amino acids. J lost 9 bases, V lost 6 bases, and 21 bases had no gene match. This CDR3 is CASRMTSRGQGGDSYTF. The CDR3 nucleotides read TGCGCCAGCAGAATGACTTCCCGTGGACAGGGTGGGGATAGCTACACCTTC.

The V and J genes are TRBV12-5 and TRBJ1-5, with D possibly TRBD1 on 6 matching bases. CDR1 and CDR2 from the germline V gene are LGHNT and FRNRAP. This CDR3 has 17 amino acids. The germline V and J ends were trimmed by 0 bases and 1 base, with 13 bases remaining between them. The CDR3 DNA sequence: TGTGCTAGTGGTTTGGTTTTGGACAGTTGGAGCAATCAGCCCCAGCATTTT. The encoded protein is CASGLVLDSWSNQPQHF.

This chain links TRBV28 with TRBJ2-7; 9 bases map to TRBD1. Germline CDR1 and CDR2: MDHEN and SYDVKM. Trimming cost V 5 bases and J 4 bases; bases outside gene matches: 9. This CDR3 spans 15 amino acids. The CDR3 sequence is CASSPSDRGRYEQYF. DNA for the CDR3: TGTGCCAGCAGTCCAAGCGACAGGGGGAGGTACGAGCAGTACTTC.

CDR3 nucleotides: TGTGCCAGCAGCCCCGGCGGGTATTGGACCGGGGAGCTGTTTTTT. Translation: CASSPGGYWTGELFF. The chain combines TRBV9 with TRBJ2-2, with D possibly matching TRBD2 (5 bases). The CDR3 has 15 amino acids. The V end lost 4 bases, the J end lost 5 bases, and 15 bases lay between the germline ends. In germline, CDR1 is SGDLS, CDR2 YYNGEE.

The rearrangement uses TRBV7-2 and TRBJ2-7; 10 bases are a match to TRBD1. The V gene's germline CDR1 is SGHTA and CDR2 FQGNSA. The trim removed 3 bases at V and 0 bases at J, leaving 8 bases unmatched. The CDR3 runs 17 residues. CDR3 DNA: TGTGCCAGCAGCTTTTACGCCGGGACAGGGGCCTCCTACGAGCAGTACTTC. Translation: CASSFYAGTGASYEQYF.

V is TRBV25-1 and J is TRBJ2-3, with TRBD2 matching over 8 bases. CDR3 length: 15 amino acids. Per the germline V gene, CDR1 is MGHDK and CDR2 is SYGVNS. V trimming: 2 bases; J trimming: 2 bases; junction bases outside the gene matches: 3. DNA for the CDR3: TGTGCCAGCAGTGAAACTAGCGGACTCACAGATACGCAGTATTTT. Translated, it gives CASSETSGLTDTQYF.

The V and J genes are TRBV29-1 and TRBJ2-7; TRBD2 aligns across 10 bases. This CDR3 region has 15 residues. Germline CDR1 is SQVTM and CDR2 is ANQGSEA. The V segment lost 6 bases and the J segment 3 bases; nucleotides outside the gene matches: 11. CDR3 region: CSVSTRASGGYEQYF. In nucleotides, the CDR3 is TGCAGCGTCTCCACCCGGGCTAGCGGGGGCTACGAGCAGTACTTC.

The V call is TRBV5-1, the J call TRBJ2-2; no clear D. V was cut by 3 bases and J by 6 bases, with 9 bases left in between. Germline assignment: CDR1 SGHRS and CDR2 YFSETQ. The length of the CDR3 is 13 residues. CDR3 region: CASSSVGSGELFF. The CDR3 nucleotides are TGCGCCAGCAGCTCGGTGGGCTCCGGGGAGCTGTTTTTT.

The rearrangement joins TRBV15 to TRBJ2-3; 13 nucleotides align to TRBD2. Trimming cost V 8 bases and J 8 bases; bases outside gene matches: 7. The germline V gene encodes CDR1 LNHNV and CDR2 YYDKDF (reference sequence). The CDR3 is made up of 14 amino acids. CDR3 region: CATATLAGGITQYF. The CDR3 DNA sequence: TGTGCCACCGCAACACTAGCGGGGGGGATTACGCAGTATTTT.

The CDR3 bases are TGCGCCAGCAGCCACAAACAGGTGAGATATGGCTACACCTTC. Protein: CASSHKQVRYGYTF. The chain is built from TRBV5-1 and TRBJ1-2, with D tentatively TRBD1 (5 bases). This CDR3 comprises 14 residues. V lost 4 bases, J lost 5 bases, and 15 bases lay in between. Germline loops: CDR1 SGHRS, CDR2 YFSETQ.

This chain joins TRBV19 and TRBJ1-2; tentative D call: TRBD1 (5 bases). Germline lookup yields CDR1 LNHDA and CDR2 SQIVND (reference sequence). The CDR3 loop spans 15 amino acids. Trimming removed 4 bases from V and 4 bases from J, with 16 bases in between. The CDR3 reads CASSTRDGGGYGYTF. The DNA for the CDR3 is TGTGCCAGTAGTACCCGGGACGGCGGGGGCTATGGCTACACCTTC.

V usage is TRBV7-3 and J usage is TRBJ2-5, with D unclear. The CDR3 has 13 amino acids. Trimming shortened V by 3 bases and J by 4 bases, and 9 bases separated the two germline ends. Germline lookup yields CDR1 SGHTA and CDR2 FQGTGA. This CDR3 reads CASSFGGGETQYF. CDR3 bases: TGTGCCAGCAGCTTCGGTGGTGGAGAGACCCAGTACTTC. The complete variable domain, with remaining parts taken from reference TRBV7-3 and TRBJ2-5, reads GAGVSQTPSNKVTEKGKYVELRCDPISGHTALYWYRQSLGQGPEFLIYFQGTGAADDSGLPNDRFFAVRPEGSVSTLKIQRTERGDSAVYLCASSFGGGETQYFGPGTRLLVL.